A single sample is the source of the 7 T cell receptor beta chains below, sequenced in a study of cytotoxic CD8 clonotypes in ibrutinib-treated CLL. Produced via immunoSEQ multiplex PCR; TCRdb's table is partial and in-frame only. This table holds some 70,000 clones, 90% found once. This sample comprised PBMCs, obtained after 12 months of ibrutinib treatment. The receptor source for this set is a human donor with chronic lymphocytic leukemia.

The rearrangement links TRBV5-6 to TRBJ2-5; possible D gene TRBD1, 6 bases. In germline, CDR1 is SGHDT, CDR2 YYEEEE. Trimming stripped 0 bases from V and 4 bases from J, with 13 bases between. The CDR3 spans 15 residues. CDR3 DNA: TGTGCCAGCAGCTTGGTGACAGGCGGTGGAGAGACCCAGTACTTC. This translates into CASSLVTGGGETQYF.

A single count supports this clone. J is TRBJ1-2 and V is TRBV7-3; no reliable D call. The CDR3 has 16 residues. V lost 1 base to trimming and J lost 4 bases, with 16 bases between them. The germline V gene encodes CDR1 SGHTA and CDR2 FQGTGA. The CDR3 region has the DNA TGTGCCAGCAGCTTAAAAGGAGCGGTTGATACCTATGGCTACACCTTC. Translating it yields CASSLKGAVDTYGYTF.

The J gene is TRBJ1-1, the V gene TRBV6-1; possibly TRBD1 for D (5 bases). The germline V gene has CDR1 MNHNS and CDR2 SASEGT. The CDR3 length is 11 residues. Between the trimmed V and J ends, which lost 5 bases and 7 bases, there was a span of 8 bases. Here the CDR3 DNA reads TGTGCCAGCAGTTACGGGGGTGAAGCTTTCTTT. Translation gives CASSYGGEAFF.

The chain has TRBV9 and TRBJ2-4; possible D gene TRBD1, 5 bases. Germline lookup yields CDR1 SGDLS and CDR2 YYNGEE. Trimming cost V 4 bases and J 4 bases, with 12 bases left between them. The CDR3 is made up of 14 amino acids. The CDR3 is CASSPGPTKNIQYF. CDR3 in DNA: TGTGCCAGCAGCCCAGGGCCAACTAAAAACATTCAGTACTTC.

CDR3 in amino acids: CASHRGLEGNTIYF. The CDR3 DNA follows: TGTGCCAGCCACAGGGGGCTGGAGGGAAACACCATATATTTT. The chain links TRBV6-6 to TRBJ1-3; TRBD1 matches 9 bases. This CDR3 is 14 amino acids long. CDR1 MNHNY and CDR2 SVGAGI come from the germline V gene (reference sequence). V shed 8 bases, J shed 4 bases, and the junction held 6 bases outside the gene matches.

This chain uses TRBV19 with TRBJ2-5; TRBD2 matches at 10 bases. Germline loops: CDR1 LNHDA, CDR2 SQIVND (reference sequence). V lost 7 bases, J lost 3 bases, and 14 bases stayed unmatched. The CDR3 contains 17 residues. In nucleotides, the CDR3 is TGTGCCAGTACCCCCGGGGCAAGAGCGGGAGGGAAAGAGACCCAGTACTTC. This gives the protein CASTPGARAGGKETQYF.

The chain uses TRBV2 and TRBJ1-1; 9 bases line up with TRBD1. Unmatched junction bases numbered 8, after V lost 6 bases and J lost 0 bases. This CDR3 contains 16 residues. Germline-derived CDR1 and CDR2 are SNHLY and FYNNEI. For the CDR3, the DNA is TGTGCCAGCAGAACGGGACAGGGCGTCGTGAACACTGAAGCTTTCTTT. Its protein product is CASRTGQGVVNTEAFF.